The present entry profiles one T cell receptor beta chain with its context. Its antigen is unidentified. The method was immunoSEQ multiplex PCR; TCRdb's version includes in-frame clones alone and lacks a portion of them. Of some 130,000 clones in the sample, around 95% were seen once. These data originate in a study of human thymus T cells. Study-wide findings and caveats: Within thymic and blood repertoires, V and J gene usage appeared to be biased. As related research reported, thymic repertoires overlapped highly among unrelated individuals.

In corrective heart surgery, resections were taken, and these provided the thymus tissue. Those donating were healthy Finnish infants in corrective surgery for congenital heart defects. V gave up 2 bases and J gave up 14 bases, with 9 bases separating them. Germline V gene lookup returns CDR1 MGHRA and CDR2 YSYEKL. This CDR3 is built from 11 residues. The rearrangement joins TRBV4-1 to TRBJ1-4; D gene uncertain. Sequenced: thymus tissue. This TCR derives from a boy under two years old with a congenital heart defect but otherwise immunologically healthy. CDR3 residues: CASSQKRRLFF. CDR3 DNA sequence: TGCGCCAGCAGCCAAAAGAGAAGGCTGTTTTTT.